This TCR beta chain came from a study of blood T cells in healthy people across ages. Study information: Using template switching, researchers captured about one barcoded beta molecule for each two T cells. Findings and limits, study-wide: Changes seen in expanded clonotypes were possibly confounded by donor CMV status left unknown.

Alongside a J-beta primer mix, a sample-barcoded 5' primer served in a second PCR lasting roughly 7 to 12 cycles. TCRdb used MiXCR to reprocess the 5' RACE reads, holding one entry per CDR3 protein. The sample includes roughly 1.9 million distinct CDR3 sequences, approximately 40% of them seen just once. CDR1 and CDR2 from the germline V gene are DFQATT and SNEGSKA (reference sequence). V was clipped by 2 bases and J by 7 bases; unmatched bases: 6. CDR3 length equals 14 residues. Each donor gave 9.5 to 10 milliliters of peripheral blood. This clonotype was observed a handful of times. The antigen is undetermined.

The material sequenced was blood. The V gene is TRBV20-1, the J gene TRBJ2-3, with 10 bases fitting TRBD2. This sequence was found in a human donor in good health. In nucleotides, the CDR3 is TGCAGTGCTAGAACAGCGGGGGGGCAGTATACGCAGTATTTT. It yields the protein CSARTAGGQYTQYF.